Presented here are 18 T cell receptor beta chains from one specimen sequenced in a study of beta chain features in type 1 diabetes. Study results and limitations: Patients with Type 1 diabetes showed moderately but significantly shorter TCRB CDR3s in all four CD4+ subsets.

The entirety of the isolated RNA underwent reverse transcription, so expressed TCRB transcripts were sequenced. This table comes from immunoSEQ multiplex PCR, and its TCRdb copy is limited to in-frame clones, with some not included. This table has about 170,000 clones, 7.8% appearing once. Their antigens are not known. Source material: central memory CD4+ T cells from blood. These receptors were collected from a woman aged 40 to 50 with type 1 diabetes.

The gene calls are TRBV7-2 and TRBJ1-5; D ambiguous. The CDR3 runs 13 residues. CDR1 and CDR2 from the germline V gene are SGHTA and FQGNSA. The ends were cut back, 4 bases at V and 8 bases at J, with 12 bases in the middle. The CDR3 nucleotides read TGTGCCAGCAGCTCACGCCTTACGGAGCCCCAGCATTTT. This sequence encodes CASSSRLTEPQHF.

This clone was counted between two and nine times. This chain links TRBV19 with TRBJ1-2, with D tentatively TRBD1 (6 bases). The CDR3 length is 13 residues. The V gene lost 5 bases and the J gene lost 8 bases, with 15 bases spanning the gap. Germline lookup yields CDR1 LNHDA and CDR2 SQIVND (reference sequence). CDR3 sequence: CASSLTGQHGYTF. As DNA, the CDR3 is TGTGCCAGTAGTCTAACCGGACAGCACGGCTACACCTTC.

This clone showed up just a few times. The V gene is TRBV10-3, the J gene TRBJ2-7; a weak D match, TRBD1 (5 bases). Germline CDR1 ENHRY, CDR2 SYGVKD. V was clipped by 7 bases and J by 0 bases, with 7 bases between them. The CDR3 length is 12 residues. CDR3 region: CAIKDNSYEQYF. The CDR3 DNA sequence: TGTGCCATCAAGGACAACTCCTACGAGCAGTACTTC.

At least ten counts were recorded for this clone. The gene calls are TRBV7-2 and TRBJ2-1; D call uncertain. The CDR3 totals 15 residues. Germline CDR1 is SGHTA and CDR2 is FQGNSA. V dropped 1 base and J dropped 0 bases, with 7 bases sitting between them. CDR3 DNA: TGTGCCAGCAGCTTAGACCCGAGCTCCTACAATGAGCAGTTCTTC. Translated, it gives CASSLDPSSYNEQFF.

This rearrangement joins TRBV30 to TRBJ1-5; D unclear. Germline V gives CDR1 GTSNPN, CDR2 SVGIG (reference sequence). The ends were cut back, 3 bases at V and 3 bases at J, with 9 bases in the middle. This CDR3 is built from 13 residues. Here the CDR3 reads CAWSRSYNQPQHF. The CDR3 nucleotides are TGTGCCTGGAGCCGGTCTTACAATCAGCCCCAGCATTTT.

The rearrangement uses TRBV5-1 and TRBJ2-3, with 12 positions matching TRBD2. Germline CDR1 and CDR2: SGHRS and YFSETQ. The V gene end was trimmed by 6 bases and the J gene end by 5 bases; junction bases not matched to a gene: 7. The length of the CDR3 is 15 residues. DNA for the CDR3: TGCGCCAGCAAAAAAATGGGACTAGCGGGAGATACGCAGTATTTT. It codes for CASKKMGLAGDTQYF.

This clone occurred many times. The chain links TRBV7-9 to TRBJ1-2; TRBD1 might be the D (6 bases). The V end was cut by 5 bases, the J end by 3 bases, with 13 bases between. From germline, CDR1 is SEHNR and CDR2 FQNEAQ (reference sequence). The CDR3 contains 14 residues. The DNA for the CDR3 is TGTGCCAGCAGCGCCGTGACAGGAGACTATGGCTACACCTTC. Translated: CASSAVTGDYGYTF. The complete variable domain, with remaining parts taken from reference TRBV7-9 and TRBJ1-2, reads DTGVSQNPRHKITKRGQNVTFRCDPISEHNRLYWYRQTLGQGPEFLTYFQNEAQLEKSRLLSDRFSAERPKGSFSTLEIQRTEQGDSAMYLCASSAVTGDYGYTFGSGTRLTVV.

The V and J genes are TRBV7-9 and TRBJ2-3; TRBD2 matches at 10 bases. V shed 11 bases and J 3 bases; nucleotides not matched to a gene: 11. This CDR3 is built from 15 residues. Germline V lookup: CDR1 SEHNR, CDR2 FQNEAQ (reference sequence). CDR3 sequence (DNA): TGTGCCGATCTCGACCCGACTAGCGGGACAGATACGCAGTATTTT. Its protein product is CADLDPTSGTDTQYF.

Only a few counts were recorded for this clone. The J gene is TRBJ1-1, the V gene TRBV7-2; D unclear. V lost 5 bases to trimming and J lost 6 bases, with 10 bases between them. Germline V CDR1 and CDR2: SGHTA, FQGNSA. This CDR3 has 12 amino acids. Here the CDR3 DNA reads TGTGCCAGCAGCCAAATAGAGTCTGAAGCTTTCTTT. Translation gives CASSQIESEAFF. Full variable domain (missing parts from reference TRBV7-2 and TRBJ1-1): GAGVSQSPSNKVTEKGKDVELRCDPISGHTALYWYRQSLGQGLEFLIYFQGNSAPDKSGLPSDRFSAERTGGSVSTLTIQRTQQEDSAVYLCASSQIESEAFFGQGTRLTVV.

This clone was detected ten times or more. This chain joins TRBV6-5 and TRBJ2-5, with a tentative D call TRBD2 (6 bases). Trimming cost V 1 base and J 5 bases, with 14 bases left between them. The CDR3 has 15 residues. Per the germline V gene, CDR1 is MNHEY and CDR2 is SVGAGI. The CDR3 loop is CASSYLRGFDETQYF. The CDR3 coding sequence is TGTGCCAGCAGTTACTTACGGGGGTTTGATGAGACCCAGTACTTC.

This sequence joins TRBV5-1 and TRBJ1-5; a possible D gene is TRBD1 (6 bases). V was trimmed by 3 bases and J by 7 bases, leaving 14 bases between them. Germline CDR1 and CDR2: SGHRS and YFSETQ. The CDR3 length is 14 residues. CDR3 amino acids: CASSSSGGGQPQHF. The CDR3 coding sequence is TGCGCCAGCAGCTCCTCTGGTGGGGGCCAGCCCCAGCATTTT.

This clone occurred a few times. The V and J genes are TRBV29-1 and TRBJ1-2; D may be TRBD1 (6 bases). The CDR3 contains 14 residues. V was shortened by 5 bases and J by 1 base, with 14 bases between the two germline ends. Germline V CDR1 and CDR2: SQVTM, ANQGSEA. CDR3 coding DNA: TGCAGCGTTAAACAGGGTAGGAATAACTATGGCTACACCTTC. Its protein product is CSVKQGRNNYGYTF.

The J gene is TRBJ2-3, the V gene TRBV28, with D maybe TRBD1 (5 bases). From germline, CDR1 is MDHEN and CDR2 SYDVKM. This CDR3 is 14 amino acids long. V lost 2 bases and J lost 4, with 10 bases in between. CDR3 protein: CASSLQGRPDTQYF. In DNA, the CDR3 is TGTGCCAGCAGTTTACAGGGCAGGCCAGATACGCAGTATTTT.

This clone was detected many times. This chain joins TRBV9 and TRBJ2-5, with 7 bases matching TRBD2. The CDR3 has 15 residues. Germline V lookup: CDR1 SGDLS, CDR2 YYNGEE. V was pared by 2 bases and J by 5 bases, with 9 bases of the junction left unmatched. CDR3 region: CASSVGGTDGETQYF. The CDR3 nucleotides are TGTGCCAGCAGCGTGGGGGGGACCGACGGGGAGACCCAGTACTTC.

V is TRBV6-5 and J is TRBJ2-5, with 7 nucleotides matching TRBD1. The DNA matches TRBJ2-7 better at its end, which makes the J call doubtful. Germline V lookup: CDR1 MNHEY, CDR2 SVGAGI. This CDR3 has 15 amino acids. The CDR3 bases are TGTGCCAGCAAGGGAAGGCAGGGGGTTCCCTACGAGCAGTACTTC. This encodes CASKGRQGVPYEQYF.

Many counts were recorded for this clone. The rearrangement links TRBV28 to TRBJ1-6; TRBD1 matches at 7 bases. Germline CDR1 and CDR2: MDHEN and SYDVKM. CDR3 size: 16 residues. The trim removed 6 bases at V and 7 bases at J, leaving 12 bases unmatched. In DNA form, the CDR3 reads TGTGCCAGCAGCGCCGGACTGAGGGGGCCGAATTCACCCCTCCACTTT. Protein sequence: CASSAGLRGPNSPLHF.

There are a few counts of this clone. The J gene is TRBJ1-6, the V gene TRBV2; D perhaps matches TRBD1 (6 bases). CDR1 and CDR2 (germline): SNHLY, FYNNEI. This CDR3 region has 15 residues. V was clipped by 6 bases and J by 7 bases, with 16 bases between them. Written as DNA, the CDR3 is TGTGCCAGCAGCCCGCCTGGACAGTTGAATTCACCCCTCCACTTT. It is translated as CASSPPGQLNSPLHF.

This clone was counted only a few times. The rearrangement links TRBV15 to TRBJ2-5, with D possibly being TRBD2 (6 bases). Germline V lookup: CDR1 LNHNV, CDR2 YYDKDF (reference sequence). The CDR3 runs to 13 residues. The V gene lost 0 bases and the J gene lost 5 bases, with 7 bases spanning the gap. The CDR3 loop reads CATSRDRGETQYF. The CDR3 coding sequence is TGTGCCACCAGCAGAGATCGGGGGGAGACCCAGTACTTC. Combining the CDR3 with reference TRBV15 and TRBJ2-5 gives the whole variable domain DAMVIQNPRYQVTQFGKPVTLSCSQTLNHNVMYWYQQKSSQAPKLLFHYYDKDFNNEADTPDNFQSRRPNTSFCFLDIRSPGLGDTAMYLCATSRDRGETQYFGPGTRLLVL.